These 17 T cell receptor beta chains were sequenced from one sample in a study of glioma-infiltrating T cells after dendritic cell vaccination. Libraries were prepared by immunoSEQ multiplex PCR; TCRdb keeps only in-frame clonotypes and omits some of them. Found here are about 99,000 clones, 65% to 85% of them singletons; the top ten hold 5.4%. Described time point: after dendritic cell vaccination, including at tumor progression/relapse. The sequences come from blood, collected after dendritic cell vaccination. Every receptor here comes from a human donor with glioblastoma.

This clone was observed a single time. The rearrangement joins TRBV5-1 to TRBJ1-1; 9 bases fit TRBD1. The CDR3 is 15 amino acids. The ends lost 0 bases at V and 3 bases at J; junction bases unmatched: 3. The germline V gene encodes CDR1 SGHRS and CDR2 YFSETQ. The CDR3 reads CASSLGRTGDTEAFF. CDR3 DNA: TGCGCCAGCAGCTTGGGACGGACAGGGGACACTGAAGCTTTCTTT.

The gene calls are TRBV5-1 and TRBJ2-7; D is perhaps TRBD1 (7 bases). The CDR3 is 15 amino acids. Germline loops: CDR1 SGHRS, CDR2 YFSETQ. V lost 0 bases and J lost 1, with 11 bases in between. The CDR3 loop is CASSLVPGGSYEQYF. DNA for the CDR3: TGCGCCAGCAGCTTGGTTCCAGGGGGGTCCTACGAGCAGTACTTC.

The V call is TRBV7-3, the J call TRBJ2-7; 8 positions agree with TRBD1. The V gene end was trimmed by 2 bases and the J gene end by 2 bases; junction bases not matched to a gene: 8. This CDR3 has 16 amino acids. Germline CDR1 and CDR2: SGHTA and FQGTGA. The CDR3 spells CASSLGSGGHPYEQYF. Written as DNA, the CDR3 is TGTGCCAGCAGCTTAGGGTCAGGGGGCCACCCCTACGAGCAGTACTTC.

The chain joins TRBV28 to TRBJ1-1; 8 bases are shared with TRBD1. The germline CDR1 and CDR2 sequences are MDHEN and SYDVKM. Trimming at V came to 6 bases and at J to 3 bases, leaving 18 bases not matched to a gene. The CDR3 spans 18 residues. The CDR3 DNA reads as TGTGCCAGCAGCCCAATCCCCGACAGGGGAGGTTTGTACACTGAAGCTTTCTTT. This gives the protein CASSPIPDRGGLYTEAFF.

This chain joins TRBV6-1 and TRBJ1-1, with 9 nucleotides matching TRBD1. The CDR3 runs 18 residues. J was trimmed by 4 bases and V by 2 bases; bases with no gene match: 14. Germline V gene data show CDR1 as MNHNS and CDR2 as SASEGT. The DNA of the CDR3 is TGTGCCAGCAGTGAACTTATTCATGACACAGGGGGCTTCACTGAAGCTTTCTTT. Protein sequence: CASSELIHDTGGFTEAFF.

About this clone: One end of the junction does not line up with germline, which may come from a read error. The chain has TRBV5-1 and TRBJ1-3, with 8 bases lining up with TRBD1. The germline gives CDR1 SGHRS, CDR2 YFSETQ. The CDR3 is 15 residues long. DNA for the CDR3: TGCGCCAACAGCCTAAGGACAGGGTCAGGAAACACCATATATTTT. Protein: CANSLRTGSGNTIYF.

The V gene is TRBV5-1, the J gene TRBJ2-7; 8 nucleotides match TRBD1. Germline trimming cut 4 bases from V and 7 bases from J; bases unmatched to any gene: 10. The CDR3 loop spans 14 amino acids. Per germline, CDR1 SGHRS and CDR2 YFSETQ. The CDR3 sequence is CASSVLQGEQEQYF. The CDR3 DNA sequence: TGCGCCAGCAGCGTCCTACAGGGGGAACAAGAGCAGTACTTC.

V usage is TRBV6-7 and J usage is TRBJ1-1, with D maybe TRBD1 (6 bases). TRBV6-7 is an ORF; its function is uncertain. V was cut by 1 base and J by 0 bases, with 9 bases left in between. The CDR3 is made up of 15 amino acids. CDR3 region: CASSYCGGMNTEAFF. In DNA, the CDR3 is TGTGCCAGCAGTTACTGTGGGGGCATGAACACTGAAGCTTTCTTT.

The CDR3 DNA follows: TGTGCCAGCAGAAGACAGGGAAACTCAAATGGCTACACCTTC. Its translation is CASRRQGNSNGYTF. The rearrangement uses TRBV2 and TRBJ1-2; 7 bases are a match to TRBD1. J was trimmed by 6 bases and V by 6 bases; bases with no gene match: 10. This CDR3 spans 14 amino acids. Germline loops: CDR1 SNHLY, CDR2 FYNNEI.

The chain links TRBV28 to TRBJ1-2, with 8 bases that match TRBD1. CDR3 length: 13 residues. V shed 5 bases and J 5 bases; nucleotides not matched to a gene: 4. CDR1 and CDR2 (germline): MDHEN, SYDVKM. The CDR3: CASSETGGYGYTF. CDR3 nucleotide sequence: TGTGCCAGCAGTGAAACAGGGGGGTATGGCTACACCTTC.

This clone has only a few counts. V is TRBV7-8 and J is TRBJ2-1; D not resolved. The CDR3 is made up of 11 amino acids. V was pared by 5 bases and J by 5 bases, with 4 bases between. Germline-derived CDR1 and CDR2 are SGHVS and FQNEAQ. The chain's CDR3 is CASSQNNEQFF. The CDR3 DNA reads as TGTGCCAGCAGCCAGAACAATGAGCAGTTCTTC.

The V gene is TRBV6-5, the J gene TRBJ1-2; TRBD1 aligns across 7 bases. The CDR3 spans 15 residues. Per germline, CDR1 MNHEY and CDR2 SVGAGI. The J segment lost 0 bases and the V segment lost 6 bases, leaving 7 bases of the junction unmatched. CDR3 sequence (DNA): TGTGCCAGCAGGGGGACAGTTTTTACTAACTATGGCTACACCTTC. Amino acid sequence: CASRGTVFTNYGYTF.

Here the CDR3 DNA reads TGTGCCAGCAGGGCTAGCGGGGGTTCCCAAGAGACCCAGTACTTC. Amino acids: CASRASGGSQETQYF. This sequence joins TRBV14 and TRBJ2-5; 10 nucleotides align to TRBD2. The CDR3 extends over 15 amino acids. CDR1 and CDR2 (germline): SGHDN, FVKESK. The V gene end was trimmed by 6 bases and the J gene end by 1 base; junction bases not matched to a gene: 5. Looking up the rest from reference TRBV14 and TRBJ2-5 gives the full variable domain: EAGVTQFPSHSVIEKGQTVTLRCDPISGHDNLYWYRRVMGKEIKFLLHFVKESKQDESGMPNNRFLAERTGGTYSTLKVQPAELEDSGVYFCASRASGGSQETQYFGPGTRLLVL.

A single count supports this clone. V is TRBV28 and J is TRBJ1-2; a weak D match, TRBD1 (5 bases). The germline CDR1 and CDR2 sequences are MDHEN and SYDVKM. The CDR3 extends over 13 amino acids. The V and J ends lost 7 bases and 3 bases respectively, with 12 bases between them. Here the CDR3 DNA reads TGTGCCAGCAACTTACCGGGGGACTATGGCTACACCTTC. This encodes CASNLPGDYGYTF.

CDR3 region: CASSEWTVGGEQYF. CDR3 DNA sequence: TGCGCCAGCAGTGAGTGGACAGTCGGTGGCGAGCAGTACTTC. The chain links TRBV10-1 to TRBJ2-7; possible D gene TRBD1, 6 bases. Per the germline V gene, CDR1 is WNHNN and CDR2 is SYGVQD (reference sequence). The V end lost 1 base, the J end lost 6 bases, and 13 bases lay between the germline ends. This CDR3 is built from 14 residues.

This sequence joins TRBV30 and TRBJ1-4; D is uncertain. The V gene lost 4 bases and the J gene lost 0 bases, with 9 bases spanning the gap. The germline gives CDR1 GTSNPN, CDR2 SVGIG (reference sequence). This CDR3 has 14 residues. The CDR3 DNA reads TGTGCCTGGAACAGAGATACAACTAATGAAAAACTGTTTTTT. Its translation: CAWNRDTTNEKLFF.

V is TRBV2 and J is TRBJ1-2; D might be TRBD1 (5 bases). With 8 bases removed from V and 3 bases from J, the gap between germline ends came to 13 bases. From germline, CDR1 is SNHLY and CDR2 FYNNEI. This CDR3 contains 13 residues. CDR3 nucleotides: TGTGCCAGCCGGGGGGGATCGGACTATGGCTACACCTTC. As protein: CASRGGSDYGYTF. Full variable domain (outside the CDR3, taken from reference TRBV2 and TRBJ1-2): EPEVTQTPSHQVTQMGQEVILRCVPISNHLYFYWYRQILGQKVEFLVSFYNNEISEKSEIFDDQFSVERPDGSNFTLKIRSTKLEDSAMYFCASRGGSDYGYTFGSGTRLTVV.